This entry lists 23 T cell receptor beta chains sequenced from one sample in a study of cytomegalovirus exposure and HLA in healthy donors. Researchers ran the PCR with 60 Vbeta and 13 Jbeta primers. The protocol was immunoSEQ multiplex PCR, while the TCRdb copy is restricted to in-frame clones and leaves out a portion. This table holds tens of thousands of clones, roughly 79% found once. Sample: PBMCs. Source of these receptors: a man aged 25-45 years in good health and CMV-seronegative.

The chain employs TRBV5-1 and TRBJ1-6, with TRBD1 matching over 7 bases. Trimming at V came to 4 bases and at J to 6 bases, leaving 4 bases not matched to a gene. The CDR3 contains 14 residues. Germline assignment: CDR1 SGHRS and CDR2 YFSETQ. CDR3 in amino acids: CASSVGQPNSPLHF. In DNA, the CDR3 is TGCGCCAGCAGCGTGGGACAGCCTAATTCACCCCTCCACTTT.

The chain joins TRBV11-2 to TRBJ2-3, with 9 positions matching TRBD2. Germline loops: CDR1 SGHAT, CDR2 FQNNGV. V dropped 1 base and J dropped 6; count of bases not matched to a gene: 2. The CDR3 has 14 amino acids. The CDR3 sequence: CASSLGGGGDTQYF. CDR3 bases: TGTGCCAGCAGCTTAGGCGGGGGGGGCGATACGCAGTATTTT.

V is TRBV4-2 and J is TRBJ2-1, with a tentative D call TRBD2 (5 bases). The germline CDR1 and CDR2 sequences are LGHNA and YNFKEQ. The length of the CDR3 is 16 residues. Trimming removed 7 bases from V and 6 bases from J, with 22 bases in between. The CDR3 coding sequence is TGTGCCAGCAAGCCAAGTTCAAAACTGGAGGCCAATGAGCAGTTCTTC. Protein product: CASKPSSKLEANEQFF.

This chain joins TRBV10-3 and TRBJ2-7; TRBD2 might be the D (5 bases). Trimming left V 2 bases short and J 0 bases short, with 17 bases between. The CDR3 totals 17 residues. Germline CDR1 ENHRY, CDR2 SYGVKD. The CDR3 sequence is CAISEPPGSRSSYEQYF. CDR3 DNA: TGTGCCATCAGTGAGCCCCCGGGGTCCCGAAGCTCCTACGAGCAGTACTTC.

The chain links TRBV19 to TRBJ1-4; 7 bases align to TRBD1. Germline V CDR1 and CDR2: LNHDA, SQIVND (reference sequence). The CDR3 has 16 amino acids. The junction had 14 bases not matched to a gene; V was cut back by 5 bases and J by 8 bases. The CDR3 reads CASSLRRGTDGEKLFF. The CDR3, as DNA: TGTGCCAGTAGTCTAAGAAGAGGGACAGATGGGGAAAAACTGTTTTTT.

The DNA of the CDR3 is TGTGCCAGCAGCCCCCGGGACAGAAACTACGAGCAGTACGTC. Residues: CASSPRDRNYEQYV. The V call is TRBV9, the J call TRBJ2-7, with TRBD1 matching 7 bases. The V gene's germline CDR1 is SGDLS and CDR2 YYNGEE. The V and J ends lost 4 bases and 3 bases, in that order; junction bases with no gene match: 7. The CDR3 covers 14 residues.

This chain connects TRBV10-3 to TRBJ2-7, with 9 bases lining up with TRBD2. In germline, CDR1 is ENHRY, CDR2 SYGVKD. CDR3 length: 14 residues. V gave up 8 bases and J gave up 3 bases; unmatched junction bases: 8. The CDR3 DNA follows: TGTGCCATCTCCTTAGCGGGGGAGATCTACGAGCAGTACTTC. This sequence encodes CAISLAGEIYEQYF.

The V gene is TRBV4-1, the J gene TRBJ1-1, with D tentatively TRBD1 (5 bases). The CDR3 is made up of 14 amino acids. The germline gives CDR1 MGHRA, CDR2 YSYEKL. The V gene lost 1 base and the J gene lost 5 bases, with 11 bases spanning the gap. CDR3 in amino acids: CASSQGGGFTEAFF. The CDR3 region has the DNA TGCGCCAGCAGCCAAGGGGGGGGGTTTACTGAAGCTTTCTTT.

The chain uses TRBV14 and TRBJ2-5; 7 positions match TRBD1. The CDR3 length is 15 residues. J gave up 5 bases and V 4 bases, and 10 bases lay outside the gene matches. CDR1 SGHDN and CDR2 FVKESK come from the germline V gene. The CDR3 sequence is CASSPRTGVGETQYF. The CDR3 DNA is TGTGCCAGCAGCCCCAGAACAGGGGTAGGGGAGACCCAGTACTTC.

V gene TRBV6-1 combines with J gene TRBJ1-2, with D hard to call. CDR3 length: 14 residues. V lost 2 bases, J lost 6 bases, and 13 bases lay in between. CDR1 and CDR2 from the germline V gene are MNHNS and SASEGT. CDR3 bases: TGTGCCAGCAGTGAAACGGGGATAGGAGATGGCTACACCTTC. Translated, it gives CASSETGIGDGYTF.

This chain joins TRBV18 and TRBJ1-1; TRBD1 aligns across 7 bases. The CDR3 loop spans 15 amino acids. CDR1 and CDR2 (germline): KGHSH, LQKENI. Unmatched junction bases numbered 6, after V lost 3 bases and J lost 2 bases. The CDR3 loop reads CASSPPTGINTEAFF. The CDR3 coding sequence is TGTGCCAGCTCACCCCCGACAGGGATCAACACTGAAGCTTTCTTT.

This chain joins TRBV7-3 and TRBJ2-3, with a weak D call TRBD2 (6 bases). The CDR3 is 15 residues long. Germline lookup yields CDR1 SGHTA and CDR2 FQGTGA. V gave up 5 bases and J gave up 0 bases, with 12 bases separating them. The CDR3 DNA reads as TGTGCCAGCAGCCCCGGGGCGGGGAGCACAGATACGCAGTATTTT. Translation: CASSPGAGSTDTQYF. Using reference TRBV7-3 and TRBJ2-3 for the parts outside the CDR3, the full variable domain is GAGVSQTPSNKVTEKGKYVELRCDPISGHTALYWYRQSLGQGPEFLIYFQGTGAADDSGLPNDRFFAVRPEGSVSTLKIQRTERGDSAVYLCASSPGAGSTDTQYFGPGTRLTVL.

The CDR3 DNA sequence: TGCAGCGTTGAAGAGCGGGGCGGGTACTCTGGGGCCAACGTCCTGACTTTC. It yields the protein CSVEERGGYSGANVLTF. This rearrangement joins TRBV29-1 to TRBJ2-6; TRBD2 might be the D (6 bases). The CDR3 runs to 17 residues. Germline CDR1 is SQVTM and CDR2 is ANQGSEA. V was trimmed by 0 bases and J by 0 bases, leaving 12 bases between them.

V usage is TRBV27 and J usage is TRBJ2-5; a possible D gene is TRBD2 (5 bases). Between the trimmed V and J ends, which lost 6 bases and 5 bases, there was a span of 16 bases. CDR3 size: 14 residues. Per the germline V gene, CDR1 is MNHEY and CDR2 is SMNVEV (reference sequence). Here the CDR3 DNA reads TGTGCCAGCAGAGTAGAGGGCTCTGGGGAGACCCAGTACTTC. Protein product: CASRVEGSGETQYF.

This chain joins TRBV6-5 and TRBJ2-7; 9 nucleotides match TRBD1. V gave up 5 bases and J gave up 3 bases; unmatched junction bases: 2. CDR3 length: 13 residues. Germline CDR1 reads MNHEY; CDR2 reads SVGAGI. In DNA form, the CDR3 reads TGTGCCAGCAGTCGGACAGGGGTCTACGAGCAGTACTTC. Protein: CASSRTGVYEQYF.

The chain uses TRBV11-2 and TRBJ1-3, with a weak D call TRBD1 (6 bases). The CDR3 consists of 17 residues. V was cut by 2 bases and J by 9 bases, with 23 bases left in between. CDR1 SGHAT and CDR2 FQNNGV come from the germline V gene. DNA for the CDR3: TGTGCCAGCAGCTTACTCGGTCAGGGGAACTCGGGCGCCACCATATATTTT. This translates into CASSLLGQGNSGATIYF.

The gene calls are TRBV11-3 and TRBJ2-5; tentative D call: TRBD1 (6 bases). The CDR3 consists of 14 residues. V was trimmed by 3 bases and J by 2 bases, leaving 10 bases between them. Germline CDR1 reads SGHNT; CDR2 reads YENEEA. CDR3 nucleotides: TGTGCCAGCAGCTTGGGGGCAGGGCAAGAGACCCAGTACTTC. Amino acid sequence: CASSLGAGQETQYF.

This clone was counted only a few times. The chain has TRBV5-1 and TRBJ2-3; D ambiguous. The germline gives CDR1 SGHRS, CDR2 YFSETQ. CDR3 length: 13 amino acids. Trimming cost V 7 bases and J 0 bases, with 9 bases left between them. The CDR3 here is CASAGPSTDTQYF. CDR3 nucleotides: TGCGCCAGCGCCGGTCCGAGCACAGATACGCAGTATTTT.

The chain joins TRBV11-3 to TRBJ1-3; D perhaps matches TRBD1 (6 bases). V lost 4 bases to trimming and J lost 5 bases, with 12 bases between them. CDR1 SGHNT and CDR2 YENEEA come from the germline V gene. The CDR3 runs to 14 residues. CDR3: CASSSRTVRNTIYF. The CDR3 coding sequence is TGTGCCAGCAGCTCCCGGACAGTACGAAACACCATATATTTT.

This chain connects TRBV6-4 to TRBJ1-1; TRBD1 is a possible D gene (5 bases). CDR3 length equals 16 residues. In germline, CDR1 is MRHNA, CDR2 SNTAGT. V was trimmed by 5 bases and J by 3 bases, leaving 19 bases between them. The DNA for the CDR3 is TGTGCCAGCAGTCCCGATCAAGGGGCCCCCCACACTGAAGCTTTCTTT. It encodes CASSPDQGAPHTEAFF.

The J gene is TRBJ1-2, the V gene TRBV6-5, with D possibly being TRBD1 (6 bases). The germline V and J ends were trimmed by 2 bases and 6 bases, with 19 bases remaining between them. The germline V gene has CDR1 MNHEY and CDR2 SVGAGI. The CDR3 is 16 amino acids. CDR3 protein: CASSYVAGGANNGYTF. CDR3 nucleotide sequence: TGTGCCAGCAGTTACGTTGCTGGGGGCGCAAACAATGGCTACACCTTC.

The rearrangement links TRBV5-5 to TRBJ1-2, with 10 bases identical to TRBD1. Looked up from germline, CDR1 is SGHKS and CDR2 is YYEKEE (reference sequence). This CDR3 comprises 15 residues. The ends lost 5 bases at V and 4 bases at J; junction bases unmatched: 8. This CDR3 reads CASSSTGTGVYGYTF. DNA of the CDR3: TGTGCCAGCAGTTCTACCGGGACAGGGGTCTATGGCTACACCTTC.

The V and J genes are TRBV19 and TRBJ2-6; possible D gene TRBD1, 6 bases. Between the trimmed V and J ends, which lost 9 bases and 2 bases, there was a span of 11 bases. CDR3 length: 14 amino acids. Germline CDR1 LNHDA, CDR2 SQIVND (reference sequence). The CDR3 DNA follows: TGTGCCAGCGGCCAGGGGACTGGGGCCAACGTCCTGACTTTC. This encodes CASGQGTGANVLTF. The complete variable domain, with remaining parts taken from reference TRBV19 and TRBJ2-6, reads DGGITQSPKYLFRKEGQNVTLSCEQNLNHDAMYWYRQDPGQGLRLIYYSQIVNDFQKGDIAEGYSVSREKKESFPLTVTSAQKNPTAFYLCASGQGTGANVLTFGAGSRLTVL.